This TCR beta chain originates from a study of shared clonotypes between healthy human individuals. General study points: It was anticipated that sequencing depth would influence how many clonotypes donors shared. Exclusively blood specimens were collected; tissue repertoires likely differ.

To note about this clone: As yet, its antigen is unknown.

The CDR3 consists of 16 residues. Trimming stripped 0 bases from V and 3 bases from J, with 14 bases between. Germline-derived CDR1 and CDR2 are SGDLS and YYNGEE. TCRdb's table, derived via immunoSEQ multiplex PCR, lists solely in-frame clones and lacks some. Among approximately 1.4 million clones listed, approximately 98% were seen once. Everyone who donated was a Caucasian adult who lived in Nashville, Tennessee. The investigators split CD4+ cells into a CD45RA+ naive subset and a CD45RA-negative memory subset. This TCR derives from a man aged 25-45 years in good health. The V gene is TRBV9, the J gene TRBJ2-3, with D perhaps TRBD1 (5 bases). The material sequenced was naive CD4+ T cells sorted from blood. The subset: CD45RA+ positively selected. CDR3 sequence (DNA): TGTGCCAGCAGCGTAGGAAGGGGCAGGGATACAGATACGCAGTATTTT. Translating it yields CASSVGRGRDTDTQYF.